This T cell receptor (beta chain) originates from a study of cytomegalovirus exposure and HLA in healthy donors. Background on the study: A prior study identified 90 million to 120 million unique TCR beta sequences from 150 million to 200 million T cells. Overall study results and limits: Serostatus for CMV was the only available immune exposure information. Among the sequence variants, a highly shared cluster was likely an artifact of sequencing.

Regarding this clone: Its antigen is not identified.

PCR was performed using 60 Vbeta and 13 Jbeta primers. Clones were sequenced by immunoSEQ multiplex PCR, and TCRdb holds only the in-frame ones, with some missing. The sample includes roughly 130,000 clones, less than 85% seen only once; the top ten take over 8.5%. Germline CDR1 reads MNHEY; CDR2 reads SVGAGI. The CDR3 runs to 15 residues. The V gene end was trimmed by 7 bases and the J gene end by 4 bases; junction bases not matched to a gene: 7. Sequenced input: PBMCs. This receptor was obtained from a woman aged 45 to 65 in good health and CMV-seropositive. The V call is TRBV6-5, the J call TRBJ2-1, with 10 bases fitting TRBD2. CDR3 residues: CASMKASGGYNEQFF. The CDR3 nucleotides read TGTGCCAGCATGAAAGCTAGCGGGGGTTACAATGAGCAGTTCTTC.